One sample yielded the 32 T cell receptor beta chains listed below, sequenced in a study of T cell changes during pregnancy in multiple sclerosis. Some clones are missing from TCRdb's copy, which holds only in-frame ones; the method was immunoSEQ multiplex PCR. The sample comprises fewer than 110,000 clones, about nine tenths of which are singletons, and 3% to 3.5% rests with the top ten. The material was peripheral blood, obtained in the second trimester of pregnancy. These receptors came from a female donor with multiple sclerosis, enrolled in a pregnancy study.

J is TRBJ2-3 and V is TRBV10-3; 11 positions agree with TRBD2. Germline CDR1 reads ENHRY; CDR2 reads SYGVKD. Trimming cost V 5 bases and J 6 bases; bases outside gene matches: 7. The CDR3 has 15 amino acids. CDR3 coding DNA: TGTGCCATCAGTAGCATAGCGGGAGGGGTGGATACGCAGTATTTT. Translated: CAISSIAGGVDTQYF.

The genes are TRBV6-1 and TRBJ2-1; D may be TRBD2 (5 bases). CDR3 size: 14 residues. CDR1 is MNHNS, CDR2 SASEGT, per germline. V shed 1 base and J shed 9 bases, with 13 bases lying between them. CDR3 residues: CASSEVGGLGEQFF. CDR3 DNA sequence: TGTGCCAGCAGTGAAGTCGGAGGTCTCGGTGAGCAGTTCTTC.

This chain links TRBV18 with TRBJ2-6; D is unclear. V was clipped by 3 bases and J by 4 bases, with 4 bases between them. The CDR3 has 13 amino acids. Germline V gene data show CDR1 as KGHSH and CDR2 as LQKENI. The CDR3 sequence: CASSPAGANVLTF. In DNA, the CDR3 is TGTGCCAGCTCACCGGCCGGGGCCAACGTCCTGACTTTC.

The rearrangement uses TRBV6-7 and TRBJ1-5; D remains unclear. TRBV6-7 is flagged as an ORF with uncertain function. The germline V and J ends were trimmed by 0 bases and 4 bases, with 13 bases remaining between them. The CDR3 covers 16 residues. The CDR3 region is CASSYSASFTNQPQHF. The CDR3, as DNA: TGTGCCAGCAGTTACTCAGCCTCCTTCACTAATCAGCCCCAGCATTTT.

CDR3 protein: CASSTGEKDTDTQYF. CDR3 nucleotides: TGTGCCAGCAGTACGGGGGAGAAGGACACAGATACGCAGTATTTT. This chain connects TRBV6-4 to TRBJ2-3, with D possibly TRBD2 on 6 matching bases. The CDR3 is 15 residues long. Germline CDR1 and CDR2: MRHNA and SNTAGT. Trimming cost V 5 bases and J 2 bases, with 14 bases left between them.

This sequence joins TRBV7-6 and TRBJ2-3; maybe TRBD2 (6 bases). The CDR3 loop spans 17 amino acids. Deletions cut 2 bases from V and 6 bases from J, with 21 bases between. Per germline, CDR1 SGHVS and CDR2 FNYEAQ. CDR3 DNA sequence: TGTGCCAGCAGCTTACGCGGGCCGGCGGGACCTGGGGATACGCAGTATTTT. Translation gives CASSLRGPAGPGDTQYF.

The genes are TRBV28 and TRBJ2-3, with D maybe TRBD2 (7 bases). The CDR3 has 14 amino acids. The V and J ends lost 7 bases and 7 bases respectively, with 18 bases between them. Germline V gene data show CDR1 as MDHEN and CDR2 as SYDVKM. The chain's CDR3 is CASKGGGPLNTQYF. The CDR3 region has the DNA TGTGCCAGCAAGGGGGGAGGGCCTCTAAATACGCAGTATTTT.

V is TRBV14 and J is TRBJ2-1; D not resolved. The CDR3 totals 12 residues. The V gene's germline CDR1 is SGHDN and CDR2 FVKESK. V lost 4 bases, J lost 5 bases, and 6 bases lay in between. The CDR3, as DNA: TGTGCCAGCAGCCTCCCCAACAATGAGCAGTTCTTC. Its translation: CASSLPNNEQFF.

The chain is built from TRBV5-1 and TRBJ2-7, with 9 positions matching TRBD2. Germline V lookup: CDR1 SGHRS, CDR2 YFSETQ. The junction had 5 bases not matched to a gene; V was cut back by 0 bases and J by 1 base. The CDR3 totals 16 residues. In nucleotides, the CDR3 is TGCGCCAGCAGCTTGGAGGCTAGCGGGGTATCCTACGAGCAGTACTTC. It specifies CASSLEASGVSYEQYF.

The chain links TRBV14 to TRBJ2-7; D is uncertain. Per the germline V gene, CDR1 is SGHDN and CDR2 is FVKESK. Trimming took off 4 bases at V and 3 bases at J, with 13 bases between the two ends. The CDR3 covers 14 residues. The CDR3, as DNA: TGTGCCAGCAGCCTGGGCCAAGGCCGCTACGAGCAGTACTTC. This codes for CASSLGQGRYEQYF.

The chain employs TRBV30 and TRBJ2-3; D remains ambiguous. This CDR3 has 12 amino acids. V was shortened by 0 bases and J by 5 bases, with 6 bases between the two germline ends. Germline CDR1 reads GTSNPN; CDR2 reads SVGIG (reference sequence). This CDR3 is CAWSVLGDTQYF. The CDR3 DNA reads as TGTGCCTGGAGTGTACTCGGAGATACGCAGTATTTT.

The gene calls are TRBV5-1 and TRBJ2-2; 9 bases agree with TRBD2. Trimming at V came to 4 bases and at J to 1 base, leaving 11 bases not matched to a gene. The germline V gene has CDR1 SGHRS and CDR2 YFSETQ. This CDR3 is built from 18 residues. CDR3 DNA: TGCGCCAGCAGCCGGGCGTCTAGCGGGACTCAGAACACCGGGGAGCTGTTTTTT. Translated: CASSRASSGTQNTGELFF.

DNA for the CDR3: TGTGCCAGCAGCGTAGAAGCGGGAGGGCTCGAGCAGTACTTC. It translates to CASSVEAGGLEQYF. J is TRBJ2-7 and V is TRBV9; 10 bases are shared with TRBD2. Germline trimming cut 0 bases from V and 6 bases from J; bases unmatched to any gene: 3. Germline CDR1 SGDLS, CDR2 YYNGEE. CDR3 length: 14 amino acids.

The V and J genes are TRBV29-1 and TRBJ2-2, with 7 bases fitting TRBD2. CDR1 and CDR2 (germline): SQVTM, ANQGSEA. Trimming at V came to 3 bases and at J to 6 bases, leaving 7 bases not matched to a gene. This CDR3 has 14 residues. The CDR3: CSVDPGGIAGELFF. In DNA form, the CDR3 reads TGCAGCGTTGATCCGGGGGGTATTGCCGGGGAGCTGTTTTTT.

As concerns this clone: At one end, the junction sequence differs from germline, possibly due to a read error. In DNA, the CDR3 is TGTGCCAGCAGTTTAGCCACCGTCGGACTTAGCAATCAGCCCCAGCATTTT. This codes for CASSLATVGLSNQPQHF. V usage is TRBV7-8 and J usage is TRBJ1-5; the D is unclear. CDR3 length: 17 residues. The germline gives CDR1 SGHVS, CDR2 FQNEAQ.

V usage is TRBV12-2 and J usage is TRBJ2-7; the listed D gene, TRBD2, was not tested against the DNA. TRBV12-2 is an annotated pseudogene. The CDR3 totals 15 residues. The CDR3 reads CASRSRVAGVLEQYF. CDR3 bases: TGTGCAAGTCGCTCCCGGGTAGCGGGAGTTCTCGAGCAGTACTTC.

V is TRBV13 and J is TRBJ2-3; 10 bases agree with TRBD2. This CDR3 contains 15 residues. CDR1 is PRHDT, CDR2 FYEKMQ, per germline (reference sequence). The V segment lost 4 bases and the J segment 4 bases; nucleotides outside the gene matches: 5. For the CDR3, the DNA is TGTGCCAGCAGCTCCAGCGGGAGGGGGGCAGATACGCAGTATTTT. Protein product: CASSSSGRGADTQYF.

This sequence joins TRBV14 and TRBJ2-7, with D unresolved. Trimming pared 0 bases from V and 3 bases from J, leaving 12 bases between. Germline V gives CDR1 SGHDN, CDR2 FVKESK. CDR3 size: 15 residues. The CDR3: CASSQENHPVYEQYF. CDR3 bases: TGTGCCAGCAGCCAAGAAAATCACCCAGTCTACGAGCAGTACTTC.

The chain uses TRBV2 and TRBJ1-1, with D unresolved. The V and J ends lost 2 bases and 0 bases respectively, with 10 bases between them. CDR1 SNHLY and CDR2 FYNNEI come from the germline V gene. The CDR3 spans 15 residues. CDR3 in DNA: TGTGCCAGCAGTGAATGGGTGGGCATGAACACTGAAGCTTTCTTT. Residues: CASSEWVGMNTEAFF. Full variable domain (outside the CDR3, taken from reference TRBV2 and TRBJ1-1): EPEVTQTPSHQVTQMGQEVILRCVPISNHLYFYWYRQILGQKVEFLVSFYNNEISEKSEIFDDQFSVERPDGSNFTLKIRSTKLEDSAMYFCASSEWVGMNTEAFFGQGTRLTVV.

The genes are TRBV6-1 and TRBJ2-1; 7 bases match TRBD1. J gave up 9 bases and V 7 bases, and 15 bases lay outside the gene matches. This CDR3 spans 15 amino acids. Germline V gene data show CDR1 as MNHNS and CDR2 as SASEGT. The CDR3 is CASTGGTHGKREQFF. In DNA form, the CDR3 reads TGTGCCAGCACAGGGGGAACTCACGGGAAGCGTGAGCAGTTCTTC.

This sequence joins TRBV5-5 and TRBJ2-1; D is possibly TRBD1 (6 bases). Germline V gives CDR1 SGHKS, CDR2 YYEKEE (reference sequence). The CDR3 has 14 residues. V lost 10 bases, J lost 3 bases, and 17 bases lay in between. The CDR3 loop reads CAGSVGQNYNEQFF. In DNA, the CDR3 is TGTGCCGGGTCTGTCGGACAGAACTACAATGAGCAGTTCTTC.

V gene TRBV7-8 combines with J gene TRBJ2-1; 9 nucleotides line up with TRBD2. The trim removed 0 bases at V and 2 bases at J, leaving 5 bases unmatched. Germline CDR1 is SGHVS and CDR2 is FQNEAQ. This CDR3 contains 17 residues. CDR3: CASSLASGGNPYNEQFF. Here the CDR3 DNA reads TGTGCCAGCAGCTTAGCGAGCGGGGGGAACCCCTACAATGAGCAGTTCTTC.

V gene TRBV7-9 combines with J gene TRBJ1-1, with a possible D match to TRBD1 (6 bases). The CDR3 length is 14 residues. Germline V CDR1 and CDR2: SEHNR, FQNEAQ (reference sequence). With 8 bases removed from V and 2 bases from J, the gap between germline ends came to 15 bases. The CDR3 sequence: CASYSDRFNTEAFF. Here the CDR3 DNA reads TGTGCCAGCTACTCCGACAGGTTCAACACTGAAGCTTTCTTT.

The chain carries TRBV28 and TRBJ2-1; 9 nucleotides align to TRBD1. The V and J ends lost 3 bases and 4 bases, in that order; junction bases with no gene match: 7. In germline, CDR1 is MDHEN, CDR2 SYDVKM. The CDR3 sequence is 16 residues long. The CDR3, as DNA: TGTGCCAGCAGTTTTCGAGACAGGGGGAAGTACAATGAGCAGTTCTTC. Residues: CASSFRDRGKYNEQFF. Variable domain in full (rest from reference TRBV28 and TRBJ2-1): DVKVTQSSRYLVKRTGEKVFLECVQDMDHENMFWYRQDPGLGLRLIYFSYDVKMKEKGDIPEGYSVSREKKERFSLILESASTNQTSMYLCASSFRDRGKYNEQFFGPGTRLTVL.

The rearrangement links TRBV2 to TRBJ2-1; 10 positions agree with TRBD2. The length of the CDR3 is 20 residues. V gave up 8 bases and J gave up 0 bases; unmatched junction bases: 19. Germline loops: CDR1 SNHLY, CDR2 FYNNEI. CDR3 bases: TGTGCCAGCTCCCCTCCTTCCGGGGGACTAGCGACGAGCTCCTACAATGAGCAGTTCTTC. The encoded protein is CASSPPSGGLATSSYNEQFF.

This CDR3 reads CASSPTGQGYNQPQHF. The CDR3 nucleotides are TGCGCCAGCAGCCCTACCGGACAGGGCTACAATCAGCCCCAGCATTTT. The chain is built from TRBV5-1 and TRBJ1-5; 8 nucleotides match TRBD1. V lost 4 bases, J lost 3 bases, and 9 bases stayed unmatched. This CDR3 contains 16 residues. Looked up from germline, CDR1 is SGHRS and CDR2 is YFSETQ. Drawing the rest from reference TRBV5-1 and TRBJ1-5, the complete variable domain is KAGVTQTPRYLIKTRGQQVTLSCSPISGHRSVSWYQQTPGQGLQFLFEYFSETQRNKGNFPGRFSGRQFSNSRSEMNVSTLELGDSALYLCASSPTGQGYNQPQHFGDGTRLSIL.

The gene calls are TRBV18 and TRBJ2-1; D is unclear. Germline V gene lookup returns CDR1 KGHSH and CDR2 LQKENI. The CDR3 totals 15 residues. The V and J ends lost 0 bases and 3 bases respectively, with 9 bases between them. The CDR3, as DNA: TGTGCCAGCTCACCACCCAAGACTTTCTACAATGAGCAGTTCTTC. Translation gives CASSPPKTFYNEQFF.

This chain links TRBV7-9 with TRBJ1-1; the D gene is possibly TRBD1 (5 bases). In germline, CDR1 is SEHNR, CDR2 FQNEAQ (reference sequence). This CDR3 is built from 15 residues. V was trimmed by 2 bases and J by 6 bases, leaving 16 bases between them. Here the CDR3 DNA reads TGTGCCAGCAGCTTATTTCGGGAGGGGAGGGCTGAAGCTTTCTTT. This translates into CASSLFREGRAEAFF.

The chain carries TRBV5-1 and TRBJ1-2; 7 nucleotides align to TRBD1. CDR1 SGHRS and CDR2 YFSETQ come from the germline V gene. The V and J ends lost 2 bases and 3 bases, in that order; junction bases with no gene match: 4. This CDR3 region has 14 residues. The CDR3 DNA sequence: TGCGCCAGCAGCTTCGACAGGGACGACTATGGCTACACCTTC. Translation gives CASSFDRDDYGYTF.

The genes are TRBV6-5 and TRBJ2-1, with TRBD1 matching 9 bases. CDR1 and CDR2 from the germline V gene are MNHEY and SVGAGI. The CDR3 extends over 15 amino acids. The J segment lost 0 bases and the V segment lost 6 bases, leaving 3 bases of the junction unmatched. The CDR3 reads CASRGTGSSYNEQFF. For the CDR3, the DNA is TGTGCCAGCAGGGGGACAGGGAGCTCCTACAATGAGCAGTTCTTC.

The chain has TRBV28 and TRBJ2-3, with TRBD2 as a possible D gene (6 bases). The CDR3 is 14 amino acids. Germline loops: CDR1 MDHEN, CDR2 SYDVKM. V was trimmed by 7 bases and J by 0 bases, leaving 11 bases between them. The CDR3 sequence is CASNRESSTDTQYF. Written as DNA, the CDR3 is TGTGCCAGCAATCGGGAGTCTAGCACAGATACGCAGTATTTT.

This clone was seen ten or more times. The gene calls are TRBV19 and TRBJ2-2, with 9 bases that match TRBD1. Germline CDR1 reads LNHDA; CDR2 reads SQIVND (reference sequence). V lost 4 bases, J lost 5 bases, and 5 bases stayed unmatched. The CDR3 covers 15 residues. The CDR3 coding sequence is TGTGCCAGTAGTACACAGGGGGCGTATACCGGGGAGCTGTTTTTT. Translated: CASSTQGAYTGELFF.